This T cell receptor (beta chain) was sequenced during a study of T cell responses to AZD1222 COVID-19 vaccine. Measured with immunoSEQ multiplex PCR; TCRdb has only the in-frame clones, and not every one. The table lists 100,000 to 110,000 clones, 80% to 95% of them singletons, with 1.5% to 2% in the top ten. Whole-study findings and limits: In a largely white British group with more females than males, clonal diversity was possibly underestimated.

As regards this clone: Its specificity is unknown.

The V gene end was trimmed by 1 base and the J gene end by 7 bases; junction bases not matched to a gene: 11. The CDR3 has 16 amino acids. In germline, CDR1 is SGHAT, CDR2 FQNNGV. Sequences were derived from peripheral blood, sampled on day 0 of AZD1222 vaccination. This chain uses TRBV11-2 with TRBJ1-2; 8 bases line up with TRBD1. The sequence was obtained from an adult in good health. This chain's CDR3 is CASSLAGQGAISGYTF. CDR3 bases: TGTGCCAGCAGCTTAGCTGGGCAGGGGGCTATAAGTGGCTACACCTTC.